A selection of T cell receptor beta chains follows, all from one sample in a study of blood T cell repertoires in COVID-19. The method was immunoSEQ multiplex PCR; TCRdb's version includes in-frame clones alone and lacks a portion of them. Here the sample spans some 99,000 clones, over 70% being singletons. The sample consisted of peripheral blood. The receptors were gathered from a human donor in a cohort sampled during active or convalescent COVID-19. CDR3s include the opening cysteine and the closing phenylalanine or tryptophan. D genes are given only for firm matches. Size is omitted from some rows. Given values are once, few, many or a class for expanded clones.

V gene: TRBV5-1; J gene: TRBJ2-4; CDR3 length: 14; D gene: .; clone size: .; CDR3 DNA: TGCGCCAGCAGCCCGGACACCCCTAAAAACATTCAGTACTTC; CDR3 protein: CASSPDTPKNIQYF
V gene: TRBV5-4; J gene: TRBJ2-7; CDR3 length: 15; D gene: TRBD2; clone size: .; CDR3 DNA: TGTGCCAGCAGCACGAAGACTAGCGGGAGGAACGAGCAGTACTTC; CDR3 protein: CASSTKTSGRNEQYF
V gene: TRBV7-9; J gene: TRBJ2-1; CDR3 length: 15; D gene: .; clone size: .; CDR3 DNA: TGTGCCAGCAGCGGGACTCTTGGCTCCTACAATGAGCAGTTCTTC; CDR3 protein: CASSGTLGSYNEQFF
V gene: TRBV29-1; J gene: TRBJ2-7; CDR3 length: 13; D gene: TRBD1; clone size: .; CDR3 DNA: TGCAGCGTTGTGTTAACAGGGGCCTACGAGCAGTACTTC; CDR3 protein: CSVVLTGAYEQYF
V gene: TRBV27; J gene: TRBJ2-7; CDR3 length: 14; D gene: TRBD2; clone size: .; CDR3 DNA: TGTGCCAGCAGTTTCGGACTAGCGGGAGACGAGCAGTACTTC; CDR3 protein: CASSFGLAGDEQYF
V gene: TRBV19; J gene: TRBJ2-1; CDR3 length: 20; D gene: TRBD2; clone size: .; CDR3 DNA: TGTGCCAGTAGTATAAGAGGACTAGCGGGAGTTGGCGGCACCTACAATGAGCAGTTCTTC; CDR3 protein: CASSIRGLAGVGGTYNEQFF
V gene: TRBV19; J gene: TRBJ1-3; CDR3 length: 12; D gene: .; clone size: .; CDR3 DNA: TGTGCCAGTAGCAGGTCTGGAAACACCATATATTTT; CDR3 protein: CASSRSGNTIYF
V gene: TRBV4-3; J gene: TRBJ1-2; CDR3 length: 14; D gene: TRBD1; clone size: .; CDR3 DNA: TGCGCCAGCAGCCAAGGTTATCTACAGGGGGGGTACACCTTC; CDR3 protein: CASSQGYLQGGYTF
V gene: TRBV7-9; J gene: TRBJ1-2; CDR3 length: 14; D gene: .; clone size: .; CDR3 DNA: TGTGCCAGCAGCTTACTTCAGGGTAGCTATGGCTACACCTTC; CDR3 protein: CASSLLQGSYGYTF
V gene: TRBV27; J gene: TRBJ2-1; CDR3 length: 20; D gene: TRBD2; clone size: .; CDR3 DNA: TGTGCCAGCAGTTTTTATCGGGGAGCGGGAGGGCCTAACTCCTACAATGAGCAGTTCTTC; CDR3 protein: CASSFYRGAGGPNSYNEQFF
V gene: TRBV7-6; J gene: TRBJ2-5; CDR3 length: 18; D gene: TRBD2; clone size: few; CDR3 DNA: TGTGCCAGCAGCTTAGAGGGACTAGCGGGAGTTTTTGTGGAGACCCAGTACTTC; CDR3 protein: CASSLEGLAGVFVETQYF
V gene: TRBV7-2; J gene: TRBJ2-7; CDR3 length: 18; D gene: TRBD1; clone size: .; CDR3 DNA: TGTGCCAGCAGCTTAGGAGCTGGAAGACAGGGGGCTACCTACGAGCAGTACTTC; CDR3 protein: CASSLGAGRQGATYEQYF
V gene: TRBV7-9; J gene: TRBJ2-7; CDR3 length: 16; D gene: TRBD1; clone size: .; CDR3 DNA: TGTGCCAGCAGCTTAGCCACCGGGACAGGGGGGCACGAGCAGTACTTC; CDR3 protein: CASSLATGTGGHEQYF
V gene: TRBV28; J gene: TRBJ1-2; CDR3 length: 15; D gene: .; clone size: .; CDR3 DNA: TGTGCCAGCAGTTTACCCCACGGACGGGGAGATGGCTACACCTTC; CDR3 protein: CASSLPHGRGDGYTF
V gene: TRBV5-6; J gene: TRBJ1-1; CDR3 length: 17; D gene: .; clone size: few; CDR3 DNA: TGTGCCAGCAGCGGGCGTTTGGCGGGGGCGAGGAACACTGAAGCTTTCTTT; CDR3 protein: CASSGRLAGARNTEAFF
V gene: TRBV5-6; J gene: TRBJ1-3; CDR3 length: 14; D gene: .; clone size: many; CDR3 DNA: TGTGCCAGCGAACTAGGGCTTTTCGGAAACACCATATATTTT; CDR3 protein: CASELGLFGNTIYF
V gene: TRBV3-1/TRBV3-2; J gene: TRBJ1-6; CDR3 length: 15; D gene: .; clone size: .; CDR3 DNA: TGTGCCAGCAGCCAAAAATTGGTAGGGGGTTCACCCCTCCACTTT; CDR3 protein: CASSQKLVGGSPLHF
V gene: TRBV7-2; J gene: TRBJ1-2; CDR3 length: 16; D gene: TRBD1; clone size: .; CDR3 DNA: TGTGCCAGCAGCTTTATGGACAGGGGGCGCATTGATGGCTACACCTTC; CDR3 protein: CASSFMDRGRIDGYTF
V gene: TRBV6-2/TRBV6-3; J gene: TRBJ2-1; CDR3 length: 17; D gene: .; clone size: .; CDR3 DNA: TGTGCCAGCAGTTACAGACGATCGGGAATCCAATACAATGAGCAGTTCTTC; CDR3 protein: CASSYRRSGIQYNEQFF
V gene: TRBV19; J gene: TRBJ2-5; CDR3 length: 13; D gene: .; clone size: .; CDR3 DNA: TGTGCTACAACCGGACACCTCCAAGAGACCCAGTACTTC; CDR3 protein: CATTGHLQETQYF
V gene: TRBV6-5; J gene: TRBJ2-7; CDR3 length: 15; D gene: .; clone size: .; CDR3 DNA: TGTGCCAGCAGTTATTTTACGGCAGGGGAATACGAGCAGTACTTC; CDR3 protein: CASSYFTAGEYEQYF
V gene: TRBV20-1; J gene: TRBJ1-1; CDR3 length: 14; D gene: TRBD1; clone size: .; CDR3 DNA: TGCAGTGCTAGTAGGGGGACAGGGACCACTGAAGCTTTCTTT; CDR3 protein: CSASRGTGTTEAFF
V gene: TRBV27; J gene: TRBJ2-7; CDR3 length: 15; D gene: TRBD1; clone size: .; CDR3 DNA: TGTGCCAGCAACAAATGGGGGACAGGGTTTACGGAGCAGTACTTC; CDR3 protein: CASNKWGTGFTEQYF
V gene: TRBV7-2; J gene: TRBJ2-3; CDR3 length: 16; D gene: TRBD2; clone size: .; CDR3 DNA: TGTGCCAGCAGCTTAGACACTAGCGGGGGGTGGGATACGCAGTATTTT; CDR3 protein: CASSLDTSGGWDTQYF
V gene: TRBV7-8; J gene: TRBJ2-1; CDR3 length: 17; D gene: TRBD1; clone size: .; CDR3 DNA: TGTGCCAGCAGCCGCTTTATATCAGGGGGCCTGTACAATGAGCAGTTCTTC; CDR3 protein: CASSRFISGGLYNEQFF
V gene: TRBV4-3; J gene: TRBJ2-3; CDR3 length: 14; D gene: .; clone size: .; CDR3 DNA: TGCGCCAGCAGCCAAGGACAGCGCACAGATACGCAGTATTTT; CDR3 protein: CASSQGQRTDTQYF
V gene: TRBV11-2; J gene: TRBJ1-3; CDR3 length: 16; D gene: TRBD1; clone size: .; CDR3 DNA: TGTGCCAGCAGCTTAGATCGGACAGGGTTAGGAAACACCATATATTTT; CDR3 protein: CASSLDRTGLGNTIYF
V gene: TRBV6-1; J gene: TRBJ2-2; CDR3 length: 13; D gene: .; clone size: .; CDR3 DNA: TGTGCCAGCAGTGAACAGGGGCTTGGGGAGCTGTTTTTT; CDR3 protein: CASSEQGLGELFF
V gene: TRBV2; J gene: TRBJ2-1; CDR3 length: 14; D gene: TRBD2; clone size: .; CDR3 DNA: TGTGCCAGCAGTGTGAGGCTAGCGGGTATTGAGCAGTTCTTC; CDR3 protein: CASSVRLAGIEQFF
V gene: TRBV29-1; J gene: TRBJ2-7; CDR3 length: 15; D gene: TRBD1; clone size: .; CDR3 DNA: TGCAGCGTTGAAATAGGGGCAGGGGGTCGGTACGAGCAGTACTTC; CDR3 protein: CSVEIGAGGRYEQYF
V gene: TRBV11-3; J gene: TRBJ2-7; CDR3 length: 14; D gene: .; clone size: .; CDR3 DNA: TGTGCCAGCAGCTTATTTTCGGACAGCTACGAGCAGTACTTC; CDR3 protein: CASSLFSDSYEQYF
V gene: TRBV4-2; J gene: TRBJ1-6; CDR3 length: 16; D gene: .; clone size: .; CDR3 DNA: TGTGCCAGCAGCCAAGATGTGACGGGCTATAATTCACCCCTCCACTTT; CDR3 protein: CASSQDVTGYNSPLHF
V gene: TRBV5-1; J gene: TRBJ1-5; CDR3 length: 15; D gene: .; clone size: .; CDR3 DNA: TGCGCCAGCAGCTTGTCCGCAGGGTCGGGTCAGCCCCAGCATTTT; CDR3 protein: CASSLSAGSGQPQHF
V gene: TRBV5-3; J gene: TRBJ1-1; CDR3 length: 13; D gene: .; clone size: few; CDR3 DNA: TGTGCCAGAAACCATAGAAGTTACACTGAAGCTTTCTTT; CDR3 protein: CARNHRSYTEAFF
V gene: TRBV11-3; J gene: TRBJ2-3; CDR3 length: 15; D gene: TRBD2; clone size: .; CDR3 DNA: TGTGCCAGCAGCGCGGGGGGGCTGAGGGGAGATACGCAGTATTTT; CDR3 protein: CASSAGGLRGDTQYF
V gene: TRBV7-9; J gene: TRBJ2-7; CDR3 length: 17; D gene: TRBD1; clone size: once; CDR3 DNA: TGTGCCAGCAGCGATATCTGGGACAGGAAAGGGTCCTACGAGCAGTACTTC; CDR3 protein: CASSDIWDRKGSYEQYF
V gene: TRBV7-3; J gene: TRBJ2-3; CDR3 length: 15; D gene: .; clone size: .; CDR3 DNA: TGTGCCAGCAGCCCGCATGTGACAGCCACAGATACGCAGTATTTT; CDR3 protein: CASSPHVTATDTQYF
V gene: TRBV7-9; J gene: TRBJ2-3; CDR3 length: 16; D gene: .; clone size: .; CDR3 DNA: TGTGCCAGCAGCTTAGAGTCGTGGGCCGGGAAGGATACGCAGTATTTT; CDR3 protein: CASSLESWAGKDTQYF
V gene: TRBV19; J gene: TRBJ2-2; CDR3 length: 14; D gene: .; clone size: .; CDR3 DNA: TGTGCCAGTAGTTCTAGCCCTAACACCGGGGAGCTGTTTTTT; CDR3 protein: CASSSSPNTGELFF
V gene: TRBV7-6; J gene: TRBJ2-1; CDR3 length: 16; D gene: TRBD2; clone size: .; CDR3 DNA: TGTGCCAGCAGCTACATGACTAGCGGGAGAAAAAATGAGCAGTTCTTC; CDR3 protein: CASSYMTSGRKNEQFF
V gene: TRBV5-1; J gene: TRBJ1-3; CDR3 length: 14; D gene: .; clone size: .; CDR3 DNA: TGCGCCAGCAGCTTACAGAGCTCTGGAAACACCATATATTTT; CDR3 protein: CASSLQSSGNTIYF
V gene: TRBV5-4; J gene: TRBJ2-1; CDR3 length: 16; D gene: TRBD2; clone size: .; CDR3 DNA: TGTGCCAGCAGCTCCGGGACTAGCGGGGGGGCTGATGAGCAGTTCTTC; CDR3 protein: CASSSGTSGGADEQFF
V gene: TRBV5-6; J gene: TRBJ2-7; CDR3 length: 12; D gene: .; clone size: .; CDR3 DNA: TGTGCCAGCAGCTTTCCCCGGGACGAGCAGTACTTC; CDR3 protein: CASSFPRDEQYF
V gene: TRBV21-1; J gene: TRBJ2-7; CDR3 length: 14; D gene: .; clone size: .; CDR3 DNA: TGTGCCAGCAGCAATGTAGGACAGTACTACGAGCAGTACTTC; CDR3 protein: CASSNVGQYYEQYF
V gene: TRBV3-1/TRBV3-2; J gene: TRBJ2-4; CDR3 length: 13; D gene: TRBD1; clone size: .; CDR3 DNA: TGTGCCAGCAGCTCAACAGGGGCAAACATTCAGTACTTC; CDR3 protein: CASSSTGANIQYF
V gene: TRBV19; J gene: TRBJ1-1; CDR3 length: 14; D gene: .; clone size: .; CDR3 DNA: TGTGCCAGTAGTATAGACAGGGTTGGAACTGAAGCTTTCTTT; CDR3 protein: CASSIDRVGTEAFF
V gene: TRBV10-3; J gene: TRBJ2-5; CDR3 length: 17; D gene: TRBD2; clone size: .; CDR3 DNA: TGTGCCATCAGTCGGACTAGCGGGGGGGCCGGAGGTCAGACCCAGTACTTC; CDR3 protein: CAISRTSGGAGGQTQYF
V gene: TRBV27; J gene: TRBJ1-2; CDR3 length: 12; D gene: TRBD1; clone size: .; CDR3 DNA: TGTGCCAGCAGTAACCGACAGGGAAAGACTACCTTC; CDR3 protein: CASSNRQGKTTF